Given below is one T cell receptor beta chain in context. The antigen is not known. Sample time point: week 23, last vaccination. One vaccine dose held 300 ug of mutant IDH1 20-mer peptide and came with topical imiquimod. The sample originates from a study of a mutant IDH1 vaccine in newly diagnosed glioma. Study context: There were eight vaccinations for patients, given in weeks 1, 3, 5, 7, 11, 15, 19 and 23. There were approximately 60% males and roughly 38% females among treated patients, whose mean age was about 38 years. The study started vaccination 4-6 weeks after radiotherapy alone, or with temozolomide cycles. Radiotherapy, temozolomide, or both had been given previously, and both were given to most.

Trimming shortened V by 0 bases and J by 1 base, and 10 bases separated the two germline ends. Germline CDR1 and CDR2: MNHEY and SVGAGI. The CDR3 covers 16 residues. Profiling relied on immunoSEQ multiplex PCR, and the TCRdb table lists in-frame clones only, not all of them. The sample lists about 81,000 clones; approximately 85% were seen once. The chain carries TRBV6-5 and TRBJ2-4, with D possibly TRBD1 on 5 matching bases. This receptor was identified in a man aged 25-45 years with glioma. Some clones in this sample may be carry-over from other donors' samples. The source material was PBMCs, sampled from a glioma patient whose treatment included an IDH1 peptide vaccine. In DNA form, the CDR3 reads TGTGCCAGCAGTTACTCGACCAGGGCGGCCAAAAACATTCAGTACTTC. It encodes CASSYSTRAAKNIQYF.